These 28 T cell receptor beta chains were sequenced from one sample in a study of cytomegalovirus exposure and HLA in healthy donors (dated by TCRdb to 2016 to 2017). Libraries were constructed by the immunoSEQ multiplex PCR assay. For the multiplex PCR, a mixture combining 60 forward primers for TCR Vbeta segments and 13 reverse primers for TCR Jbeta segments was used. TCRdb retrieved this table from immuneACCESS and kept in-frame rearrangements only. Not all clones are present; in checked studies, unresolved V genes account for under half, and no reason is known for the remainder. For this sample, the table gives about 150,000 clones. The ten largest clones represent 2.1% of the sample. Sequences were obtained from PBMCs. The receptors here all came from a man between 25 and 39 years old in good health and CMV-seronegative.

The chain carries TRBV30 and TRBJ1-5; D unclear. Germline V lookup: CDR1 GTSNPN, CDR2 SVGIG (reference sequence). Deletions cut 0 bases from V and 2 bases from J, with 11 bases between. There are 15 residues in the CDR3. CDR3: CAWSVGSGGNQPQHF. CDR3 bases: TGTGCCTGGAGTGTGGGATCCGGGGGCAATCAGCCCCAGCATTTT.

The chain links TRBV19 to TRBJ1-1; TRBD1 aligns across 7 bases. V shed 7 bases and J 6 bases; nucleotides not matched to a gene: 14. The CDR3 consists of 15 residues. Per germline, CDR1 LNHDA and CDR2 SQIVND (reference sequence). CDR3 DNA: TGTGCCAGTATTAAAAGGAAGGGGGCTCGGGCTGAAGCTTTCTTT. Translated, it gives CASIKRKGARAEAFF.

The rearrangement joins TRBV15 to TRBJ1-5; maybe TRBD1 (6 bases). Per germline, CDR1 LNHNV and CDR2 YYDKDF (reference sequence). The CDR3 length is 16 residues. The V end lost 4 bases, the J end lost 1 base, and 14 bases lay between the germline ends. CDR3 coding DNA: TGTGCCACCAGCAATATGACAGGAAACAGCAATCAGCCCCAGCATTTT. Residues: CATSNMTGNSNQPQHF.

V usage is TRBV4-1 and J usage is TRBJ2-2; a weak D match, TRBD2 (6 bases). CDR1 is MGHRA and CDR2 is YSYEKL in the germline V gene. Trimming removed 0 bases at V and 3 bases at J, with 17 bases between. This CDR3 has 18 residues. In DNA form, the CDR3 reads TGCGCCAGCAGCCAAGAAGAAGGGGCGGGGCGGTACACCGGGGAGCTGTTTTTT. This translates into CASSQEEGAGRYTGELFF.

This chain joins TRBV19 and TRBJ2-7, with 9 bases lining up with TRBD2. The CDR3 runs 19 residues. Germline CDR1 and CDR2: LNHDA and SQIVND (reference sequence). V was pared by 4 bases and J by 4 bases, with 20 bases of the junction left unmatched. CDR3 sequence reads: CASSTTGVGLAGRSYEQYF. The CDR3, as DNA: TGTGCCAGTAGTACAACAGGGGTTGGCCTAGCGGGACGTTCGTACGAGCAGTACTTC. The complete variable domain, with remaining parts taken from reference TRBV19 and TRBJ2-7, reads DGGITQSPKYLFRKEGQNVTLSCEQNLNHDAMYWYRQDPGQGLRLIYYSQIVNDFQKGDIAEGYSVSREKKESFPLTVTSAQKNPTAFYLCASSTTGVGLAGRSYEQYFGPGTRLTVT.

This chain uses TRBV7-6 with TRBJ1-3, with 10 bases that match TRBD1. With V trimmed by 6 bases and J by 6 bases, 8 bases remained unmatched. Germline-derived CDR1 and CDR2 are SGHVS and FNYEAQ. CDR3 size: 15 residues. The CDR3 sequence: CASSPTGTGANTIYF. Here the CDR3 DNA reads TGTGCCAGCAGTCCCACCGGGACAGGGGCAAACACCATATATTTT.

The chain links TRBV19 to TRBJ2-2; tentative D call: TRBD1 (6 bases). V was shortened by 7 bases and J by 3 bases, with 15 bases between the two germline ends. The CDR3 consists of 15 residues. CDR1 is LNHDA and CDR2 is SQIVND in the germline V gene (reference sequence). DNA for the CDR3: TGTGCCAGTACCGCAGGGGATAGAGACACCGGGGAGCTGTTTTTT. The encoded protein is CASTAGDRDTGELFF.

V and J are TRBV11-3 and TRBJ2-3, with 8 bases that match TRBD2. Germline trimming cut 5 bases from V and 2 bases from J; bases unmatched to any gene: 12. The CDR3 contains 17 residues. Germline values: CDR1 SGHNT, CDR2 YENEEA. The DNA for the CDR3 is TGTGCCAGCAGCGACCCCTCTACTAGCGGCTACACAGATACGCAGTATTTT. Amino acids: CASSDPSTSGYTDTQYF. The variable domain in full, with the rest retrieved from reference TRBV11-3 and TRBJ2-3, is EAGVVQSPRYKIIEKKQPVAFWCNPISGHNTLYWYLQNLGQGPELLIRYENEEAVDDSQLPKDRFSAERLKGVDSTLKIQPAELGDSAVYLCASSDPSTSGYTDTQYFGPGTRLTVL.

Points on this clone: The junction departs from germline at one end; a sequencing error may be responsible. The V gene is TRBV7-9, the J gene TRBJ2-7; 7 bases map to TRBD1. This CDR3 is 13 amino acids long. Germline values: CDR1 SEHNR, CDR2 FQNEAQ (reference sequence). CDR3 in amino acids: CASSSDRPAQQHF. In nucleotides, the CDR3 is TGTGCCAGCAGCTCGGACAGGCCGGCACAGCAGCACTTC.

The rearrangement uses TRBV6-5 and TRBJ1-4; 8 nucleotides line up with TRBD1. V shed 10 bases and J 14 bases; nucleotides not matched to a gene: 18. From germline, CDR1 is MNHEY and CDR2 SVGAGI. This CDR3 has 14 amino acids. The CDR3 here is CATSRDRRFLWLFF. The CDR3 nucleotides read TGTGCCACCAGCCGGGACAGGCGGTTCCTCTGGCTGTTTTTT.

About this clone itself: Other nucleotide sequences in the sample specify the same CDR3. The V call is TRBV5-1, the J call TRBJ2-3; weak D call: TRBD2 (6 bases). V dropped 1 base and J dropped 0 bases, with 9 bases sitting between them. The CDR3 has 15 residues. Germline values: CDR1 SGHRS, CDR2 YFSETQ. CDR3 loop: CASSLTGTSTDTQYF. The CDR3 nucleotides are TGCGCCAGCAGCTTGACCGGGACTAGCACAGATACGCAGTATTTT.

V and J are TRBV11-1 and TRBJ1-2; 7 nucleotides match TRBD1. The trim removed 2 bases at V and 5 bases at J, leaving 5 bases unmatched. The CDR3 has 14 residues. Germline V gene data show CDR1 as SGHAT and CDR2 as FQDESV (reference sequence). CDR3 sequence: CASSLISTGYGYTF. The CDR3 DNA follows: TGTGCCAGCAGCTTAATCTCGACAGGGTATGGCTACACCTTC. The full variable domain, in which reference TRBV11-1 and TRBJ1-2 provide the parts outside the CDR3, is EAEVAQSPRYKITEKSQAVAFWCDPISGHATLYWYRQILGQGPELLVQFQDESVVDDSQLPKDRFSAERLKGVDSTLKIQPAELGDSAMYLCASSLISTGYGYTFGSGTRLTVV.

The J gene is TRBJ1-5, the V gene TRBV6-5; 7 bases agree with TRBD1. Germline V lookup: CDR1 MNHEY, CDR2 SVGAGI. The CDR3 consists of 15 residues. Trimming at V came to 6 bases and at J to 1 base, leaving 6 bases not matched to a gene. The CDR3 region has the DNA TGTGCCAGCAGGATACAGGGGTCGAGCAATCAGCCCCAGCATTTT. Protein sequence: CASRIQGSSNQPQHF.

V usage is TRBV5-1 and J usage is TRBJ1-1; D not certain. CDR1 SGHRS and CDR2 YFSETQ come from the germline V gene. The CDR3 has 14 amino acids. The V gene lost 2 bases and the J gene lost 3 bases, with 11 bases spanning the gap. CDR3 bases: TGCGCCAGCAGCTTTTTTGAGGGTGACACTGAAGCTTTCTTT. This sequence encodes CASSFFEGDTEAFF.

The CDR3 loop is CASSQEKHQPQHF. Written as DNA, the CDR3 is TGCGCCAGCAGCCAAGAAAAGCATCAGCCCCAGCATTTT. This rearrangement joins TRBV4-3 to TRBJ1-5; the D is unclear. The CDR3 covers 13 residues. The germline V gene encodes CDR1 LGHNA and CDR2 YSLEER. The V and J ends lost 0 bases and 5 bases respectively, with 5 bases between them.

This chain joins TRBV10-3 and TRBJ2-7, with D possibly TRBD2 on 6 matching bases. Germline CDR1 ENHRY, CDR2 SYGVKD. This CDR3 region has 12 residues. Trimming removed 5 bases at V and 6 bases at J, with 11 bases between. The DNA for the CDR3 is TGTGCCATCAGTCGACTAGTTTCCGAGCAGTACTTC. It specifies CAISRLVSEQYF.

This chain joins TRBV4-1 and TRBJ2-5, with D possibly matching TRBD2 (5 bases). TRBJ2-7 matches the DNA end more closely, so the J call is doubtful. Germline CDR1 is MGHRA and CDR2 is YSYEKL. CDR3 length equals 17 residues. In nucleotides, the CDR3 is TGCGCCAGCAGCCGGTCTCCTCTTAGCGACTTAACCTACGAGCAGTACTTC. Protein sequence: CASSRSPLSDLTYEQYF.

V usage is TRBV5-5 and J usage is TRBJ1-1, with 9 nucleotides matching TRBD1. Germline V gene data show CDR1 as SGHKS and CDR2 as YYEKEE (reference sequence). The CDR3 consists of 16 residues. V shed 1 base, J shed 5 bases, and the junction held 9 bases outside the gene matches. CDR3 in amino acids: CASSLLGQGRGTEAFF. In DNA, the CDR3 is TGTGCCAGCAGCTTGTTGGGACAGGGTCGTGGGACTGAAGCTTTCTTT.

The J gene is TRBJ2-5, the V gene TRBV27; weak D call: TRBD1 (5 bases). The V gene lost 4 bases and the J gene lost 1 base, with 13 bases spanning the gap. CDR1 is MNHEY and CDR2 is SMNVEV in the germline V gene (reference sequence). The CDR3 is 15 amino acids. CDR3 region: CASSSRTPLQETQYF. In nucleotides, the CDR3 is TGTGCCAGCAGTTCTCGGACACCTCTCCAAGAGACCCAGTACTTC.

The gene calls are TRBV28 and TRBJ1-1, with TRBD1 identical over 9 bases. Germline V gene data show CDR1 as MDHEN and CDR2 as SYDVKM. J was trimmed by 3 bases and V by 6 bases; bases with no gene match: 8. The CDR3 loop spans 15 amino acids. CDR3 protein: CASSPRTGGHTEAFF. DNA of the CDR3: TGTGCCAGCAGCCCTCGAACAGGGGGCCACACTGAAGCTTTCTTT. Variable domain in full (rest from reference TRBV28 and TRBJ1-1): DVKVTQSSRYLVKRTGEKVFLECVQDMDHENMFWYRQDPGLGLRLIYFSYDVKMKEKGDIPEGYSVSREKKERFSLILESASTNQTSMYLCASSPRTGGHTEAFFGQGTRLTVV.

Worth noting for this clone: Relative to the germline gene, one junction end is altered; a read error may explain this. The rearrangement uses TRBV9 and TRBJ2-1, with 7 positions matching TRBD1. The CDR3 has 15 amino acids. The germline CDR1 and CDR2 sequences are SGDLS and YYNGEE. CDR3 region: CASSFRQGSSNEQFF. The DNA of the CDR3 is TGTGCCAGCAGCTTCCGACAGGGATCCTCCAATGAGCAGTTCTTC. Looking up the rest from reference TRBV9 and TRBJ2-1 gives the full variable domain: DSGVTQTPKHLITATGQRVTLRCSPRSGDLSVYWYQQSLDQGLQFLIQYYNGEERAKGNILERFSAQQFPDLHSELNLSSLELGDSALYFCASSFRQGSSNEQFFGPGTRLTVL.

The V and J genes are TRBV9 and TRBJ2-1, with D possibly matching TRBD1 (6 bases). With 4 bases removed from V and 9 bases from J, the gap between germline ends came to 17 bases. The germline V gene has CDR1 SGDLS and CDR2 YYNGEE. The CDR3 totals 14 residues. Here the CDR3 DNA reads TGTGCCAGCAGCCTATCATCTAGGGGGAGTGAGCAGTTCTTC. Residues: CASSLSSRGSEQFF. Drawing the rest from reference TRBV9 and TRBJ2-1, the complete variable domain is DSGVTQTPKHLITATGQRVTLRCSPRSGDLSVYWYQQSLDQGLQFLIQYYNGEERAKGNILERFSAQQFPDLHSELNLSSLELGDSALYFCASSLSSRGSEQFFGPGTRLTVL.

The J gene is TRBJ2-2, the V gene TRBV27; TRBD1 matches 12 bases. The CDR3 has 16 amino acids. Germline CDR1 MNHEY, CDR2 SMNVEV (reference sequence). The V and J ends lost 6 bases and 2 bases, in that order; junction bases with no gene match: 4. Here the CDR3 reads CASRGQGAINTGELFF. CDR3 nucleotide sequence: TGTGCCAGCAGGGGACAGGGGGCGATCAACACCGGGGAGCTGTTTTTT.

The V and J genes are TRBV9 and TRBJ1-5; 10 nucleotides align to TRBD1. The germline V gene has CDR1 SGDLS and CDR2 YYNGEE. J gave up 5 bases and V 3 bases, and 2 bases lay outside the gene matches. This CDR3 has 14 amino acids. The DNA of the CDR3 is TGTGCCAGCAGCGCGGGGACAGGGGATCAGCCCCAGCATTTT. It is translated as CASSAGTGDQPQHF.

This chain uses TRBV7-9 with TRBJ2-1; a possible D gene is TRBD2 (6 bases). CDR1 SEHNR and CDR2 FQNEAQ come from the germline V gene (reference sequence). The CDR3 has 14 residues. V lost 4 bases, J lost 12 bases, and 19 bases lay in between. For the CDR3, the DNA is TGTGCCAGCAGCTCATCCTGGAGGGCCGAGGGGCAGTTCTTC. As protein: CASSSSWRAEGQFF.

The CDR3 sequence is CSVGQGPIYEQYF. CDR3 coding DNA: TGCAGCGTTGGGCAGGGCCCTATCTACGAGCAGTACTTC. The chain is built from TRBV29-1 and TRBJ2-7; D might be TRBD1 (5 bases). This CDR3 contains 13 residues. Trimming took off 4 bases at V and 3 bases at J, with 13 bases between the two ends. The germline gives CDR1 SQVTM, CDR2 ANQGSEA.

V and J are TRBV19 and TRBJ1-2; 9 nucleotides line up with TRBD1. J gave up 3 bases and V 7 bases, and 6 bases lay outside the gene matches. Germline V gives CDR1 LNHDA, CDR2 SQIVND (reference sequence). This CDR3 has 14 amino acids. The CDR3 coding sequence is TGTGCCAGTAACCCGGACAGGGGTCACTATGGCTACACCTTC. Translated, it gives CASNPDRGHYGYTF.

The chain links TRBV11-3 to TRBJ2-7, with D possibly matching TRBD2 (6 bases). The CDR3 has 15 amino acids. CDR1 and CDR2 from the germline V gene are SGHNT and YENEEA. V was trimmed by 6 bases and J by 0 bases, leaving 15 bases between them. The CDR3 reads CASRGRGTGSYEQYF. CDR3 in DNA: TGTGCCAGCAGAGGACGGGGGACGGGCTCCTACGAGCAGTACTTC.